The clone carrying this T cell receptor beta chain was detected ten times or more. This specimen comes from a study of early T cells in non-severe SARS-CoV-2 infection. About the study: Chains stayed unpaired after sequencing of bulk RNA from unsorted whole blood.

The TCR library protocol was used to attach unique molecular identifiers. These identifiers were attached to individual cDNA molecules. TCRdb reanalysed the 5' RACE reads using MiXCR and keeps one entry per CDR3 protein. In the table there are under 60,000 distinct CDR3 sequences, about 12% of which are singletons. This TCR was sampled from an adult who was a healthcare worker with PCR-confirmed SARS-CoV-2 infection or an uninfected control (not recorded which). Sequenced input: whole blood.

CDR3 DNA: TGTGCCAGCAGCGTACTGGGAGGCGAGGGCACTGAAGCTTTCTTT. Its protein product is CASSVLGGEGTEAFF. The chain recombines TRBV7-9 with TRBJ1-1; D unclear. The CDR3 length is 15 residues. V was cut by 5 bases and J by 4 bases, with 17 bases left in between. Germline V gene data show CDR1 as SEHNR and CDR2 as FQNEAQ (reference sequence).